This is a list of T cell receptor beta chains from one sample in a study of shared T cell receptors in the human thymus. Here immunoSEQ multiplex PCR was the method, and the copy in TCRdb shows in-frame clones only, minus some. The sample includes fewer than 700,000 clones, over 75% of them seen just once. The sample also formed part of further work on human thymus T cells.

The sequencing input was thymocytes. These receptors were obtained from a boy under three years old with a congenital heart defect. Each CDR3 is given with its conserved first and last residue. The order of the fields is clone size, D gene, V gene, J gene, CDR3 DNA, CDR3 protein. A D gene is named only where the DNA matches it firmly. A clone size is listed for some rows: how often the clone was seen (once, few, many), or a class if it is expanded.

>-|-|TRBV11-3|TRBJ2-7
TGTGCCAGCAGCTTAGAGGGCGGGTACGAGCAGTACTTC
CASSLEGGYEQYF
>-|-|TRBV4-2|TRBJ2-3
TGTGCCAGCAGCCAAGATCGGGGGTCTCGAAGAGATACGCAGTATTTT
CASSQDRGSRRDTQYF
>-|-|TRBV11-2|TRBJ2-1
TGTGCCAGCAGCTTAGATCTTGAGTGGGGGCAGGACAATGAGCAGTTCTTC
CASSLDLEWGQDNEQFF
>-|-|TRBV27|TRBJ1-5
TGTGCCAGCAGTTTTTCAGGGAGGGATCAGCCCCAGCATTTT
CASSFSGRDQPQHF
>-|-|TRBV9|TRBJ2-4
TGTGCCAGCAGCGTAGCTGACTCTCTAGCCAAAAACATTCAGTACTTC
CASSVADSLAKNIQYF
>-|TRBD1|TRBV7-2|TRBJ1-2
TGTGCCAGCAGCCCTAGCCCGGGACAGGGGTATGGCTACACCTTC
CASSPSPGQGYGYTF
>-|TRBD2|TRBV4-3|TRBJ2-3
TGCGCCAGCAGCCCCGGGGACCGCGGGAGGGCTACAAATACGCAGTATTTT
CASSPGDRGRATNTQYF
>-|-|TRBV21-1|TRBJ1-5
TGTGCCAGCAGCAAAACATGGGGACTGTATAGCAATCAGCCCCAGCATTTT
CASSKTWGLYSNQPQHF
>-|-|TRBV5-4|TRBJ2-1
TGTGCCAGCAGCTTGGTTCCGGCGACTAATAATGAGCAGTTCTTC
CASSLVPATNNEQFF
>once|TRBD2|TRBV25-1|TRBJ2-7
TGTGCCAGCAGTGAAATGGGGCCCGGGACTAACTTC
CASSEMGPGTNF
>few|TRBD1|TRBV19|TRBJ2-6
TGTGCCAGTACCCCGACAGGGGAGGCTGGGGCCAACGTCCTGACTTTC
CASTPTGEAGANVLTF
>-|TRBD2|TRBV30|TRBJ2-1
TGTGCCTGGAGTGAGCGGACTAGCGGGGGGCATGAGCAGTTCTTC
CAWSERTSGGHEQFF
>once|-|TRBV2|TRBJ2-7
TGTGCCAGCAGTGCCCAACAGGGAGACGAGCAGTACTTC
CASSAQQGDEQYF
>-|TRBD1|TRBV30|TRBJ1-5
TGTGCCTGGGGGACAGGTCATAGCAATCAGCCCCAGCATTTT
CAWGTGHSNQPQHF
>-|TRBD1|TRBV28|TRBJ1-5
TGTGCCAGCAGTTTATGCAACGGGACAGGGTCATATAGCAATCAGCCCCAGCATTTT
CASSLCNGTGSYSNQPQHF
>-|TRBD1|TRBV7-2|TRBJ2-7
TGTGCCAGCAGCTTAGGCCCCCTCGACAGGGCGGAATCCTACGAGCAGTACTTC
CASSLGPLDRAESYEQYF
>few|TRBD2|TRBV5-4|TRBJ2-2
TGTGCCAGCAGCTCCGGGACTAGCTTCGCCGGGGAGCTGTTTTTT
CASSSGTSFAGELFF
>-|-|TRBV5-1|TRBJ2-7
TGCGCCAGGGACTGGACGGCCCCGAACGACAGGTCCTCATCCTACGAGCAGTACTTC
CARDWTAPNDRSSSYEQYF
>-|-|TRBV19|TRBJ1-1
TGTGCCACCAGGAGGGGGAACACTGAAGCTTTCTTT
CATRRGNTEAFF
>-|TRBD1|TRBV30|TRBJ2-5
TGTGCCTGGAGCGGATGGCCGGGACAGGGAGAAGAGACCCAGTACTTC
CAWSGWPGQGEETQYF
>-|-|TRBV21-1|TRBJ2-1
TGTGCCAGCAGCTCACCCGCTAGCAATGAGCAGTTCTTC
CASSSPASNEQFF
>-|TRBD2|TRBV10-2|TRBJ2-1
TGCGCCAGCAGGCCGACTAGCGGGAGTTACAATGAGCAGTTCTTC
CASRPTSGSYNEQFF
>-|-|TRBV7-2|TRBJ2-7
TGTGCCAGCAGCTTTAGCGGCCCCTACGAGCAGTACTTC
CASSFSGPYEQYF
>-|-|TRBV5-6|TRBJ2-5
TGTGCCAGCAGCTTGTTCGGGAAACAAGAGACCCAGTACTTC
CASSLFGKQETQYF
>-|-|TRBV4-1|TRBJ1-1
TGCGCCAGCAGCCAAGAGGAACGGCGGGGCCGGGGCGTGTCTGAAGCTTTCTTT
CASSQEERRGRGVSEAFF
>-|-|TRBV5-4|TRBJ2-2
TGTGCCAGCAGCTTGCGGGGTTCCGGGGAGCTGTTTTTT
CASSLRGSGELFF
>-|-|TRBV27|TRBJ1-2
TGTGCCAGCGGACTAAGGAACTATGGCTACACCTTC
CASGLRNYGYTF
>-|-|TRBV19|TRBJ2-5
TGTGCCAGTCGGGGGTACCAAGAGACCCAGTACTTC
CASRGYQETQYF
>few|-|TRBV5-6|TRBJ2-3
TGTGCCAGCAGCTTGGGGGCCCTCGTCGCAGATACGCAGTATTTT
CASSLGALVADTQYF
>-|-|TRBV14|TRBJ2-2
TGTGCCAGCAGCCCCGGTGGGTCGGGCACCGGGGAGCTGTTTTTT
CASSPGGSGTGELFF
>-|-|TRBV21-1|TRBJ2-3
-
CASRQVGSGAADTQYF
>-|-|TRBV2|TRBJ2-5
TGTGCCAGCCTTCTGTACCAAGAGACCCAGTACTTC
CASLLYQETQYF
>-|-|TRBV5-5|TRBJ2-7
TGTGCCAGCAGCTGGAGGGGTTGCACCTACGAGCAGTACTTC
CASSWRGCTYEQYF
>-|-|TRBV7-2|TRBJ1-2
TGTGCCAGCAGCCTAAGATACAGGGTGCTTCCCTATGGCTACACCTTC
CASSLRYRVLPYGYTF
>-|-|TRBV11-3|TRBJ2-3
TGTGCCAGCAGCCGCGCCAGGGGCTCATCGACCACAGATACGCAGTATTTT
CASSRARGSSTTDTQYF
>-|TRBD2|TRBV4-1|TRBJ2-3
TGCGCCAGCAGCCAAGCGCTAGCGGGAGGCGTAGATACGCAGTATTTT
CASSQALAGGVDTQYF
>few|-|TRBV27|TRBJ2-7
TGTGCCAGCAGCTTGGCGTGCGGAGACTACGAGCAGTACTTC
CASSLACGDYEQYF
>-|TRBD2|TRBV5-6|TRBJ2-7
TGTGCCAGCAGCTTCTTTAGCGGGAGGGGGAGCTCCTACGAGCAGTACTTC
CASSFFSGRGSSYEQYF
>-|-|TRBV14|TRBJ2-7
TGTGCCAGCAGCCAAGAAGCCCCTAGACAGTCAAGCTCCTACGAGCAGTACTTC
CASSQEAPRQSSSYEQYF
>-|TRBD2|TRBV27|TRBJ2-5
TGTGCCAGCTTCCCCGTGACGGACCTAGCGGGAGAGGGGGGGACCCAGTACTTC
CASFPVTDLAGEGGTQYF
>-|-|TRBV11-3|TRBJ2-1
TGTGCCAGCAGCTTAGGGTCTAGCGCTCGGAAGAGCTCCTACAATGAGCAGTTCTTC
CASSLGSSARKSSYNEQFF
>-|TRBD2|TRBV10-3|TRBJ2-1
TGTGCCATCAACCTGGGACTAGCGATTAACAATGAGCAGTTCTTC
CAINLGLAINNEQFF
>-|TRBD1|TRBV7-8|TRBJ1-2
TGTGCCAGCAGCTACGACAGGGGCCCTGGGAACTATGGCTACACCTTC
CASSYDRGPGNYGYTF
>-|TRBD2|TRBV7-9|TRBJ2-1
TGTGCCAGCACCAGTAGCGGGAATGAGCAGTTCTTC
CASTSSGNEQFF
>-|TRBD2|TRBV4-2|TRBJ2-7
TGTGCCAGCAGCCAAGGGGGCAGCGGGAGTTTCTACGAGCAGTACTTC
CASSQGGSGSFYEQYF
>-|-|TRBV5-8|TRBJ2-7
TGTGCCAGCAGCTTGGGGGTAGCTTACGAGCAGTACTTC
CASSLGVAYEQYF
>-|TRBD1|TRBV12-5|TRBJ2-1
TGTGCTAGTGGTCCACACGGGACAGTAAGTCGTGATGAGCAGTTCTTC
CASGPHGTVSRDEQFF
>-|TRBD1|TRBV5-8|TRBJ1-5
TGTGCCAGCAGCTCCGGGACAGGGATATGGCCCCAGCATTTT
CASSSGTGIWPQHF